The source of this T cell receptor (beta chain) is a study of control samples from healthy donors and cancer patients. The CDR3 length is 13 residues. Germline CDR1 LNHDA, CDR2 SQIVND (reference sequence). V was shortened by 4 bases and J by 4 bases, with 11 bases between the two germline ends. Using immunoSEQ multiplex PCR, the repertoire was profiled, and TCRdb retains in-frame clones only, with some absent. The sample holds roughly 400,000 clones, around 90% seen once. Sequencing was performed on PBMCs. The chain couples TRBV19 to TRBJ2-7; D remains unclear. This clonotype was sampled from a man aged 35-49 years with head and neck cancer. The CDR3 DNA reads TGTGCCAGTAGTAAAAGCCTTCAGTACGAGCAGTACTTC. Its protein is CASSKSLQYEQYF.